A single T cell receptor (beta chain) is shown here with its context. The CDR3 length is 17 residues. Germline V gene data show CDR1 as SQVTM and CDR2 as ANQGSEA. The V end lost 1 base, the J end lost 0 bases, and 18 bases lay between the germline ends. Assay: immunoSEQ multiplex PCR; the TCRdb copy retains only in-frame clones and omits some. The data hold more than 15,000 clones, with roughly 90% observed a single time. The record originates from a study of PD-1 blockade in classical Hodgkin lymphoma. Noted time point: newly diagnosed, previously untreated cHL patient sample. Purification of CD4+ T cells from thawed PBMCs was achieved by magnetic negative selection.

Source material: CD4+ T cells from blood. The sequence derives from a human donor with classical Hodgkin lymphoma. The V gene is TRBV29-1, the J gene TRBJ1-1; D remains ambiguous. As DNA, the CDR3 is TGCAGCGTTGAAGGTTCGGGGTTTTGGGGTATGAACACTGAAGCTTTCTTT. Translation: CSVEGSGFWGMNTEAFF.